These 11 T cell receptor beta chains originate from one sample sequenced in a study of cytomegalovirus exposure and HLA in healthy donors. Sequenced by immunoSEQ multiplex PCR; TCRdb stores in-frame clones only, minus some. The sample includes tens of thousands of clones, about 97% of them seen just once. The sequenced sample consisted of PBMCs. These receptor sequences come from a man younger than 45 in good health and CMV-seropositive.

J is TRBJ2-1 and V is TRBV29-1, with 8 bases matching TRBD2. The V and J ends lost 2 bases and 8 bases, in that order; junction bases with no gene match: 5. The CDR3 is 13 amino acids. Germline V gene lookup returns CDR1 SQVTM and CDR2 ANQGSEA. CDR3 nucleotides: TGCAGCGTTGAACCAACTAGCGGCTATGAGCAGTTCTTC. As protein: CSVEPTSGYEQFF.

The chain recombines TRBV4-2 with TRBJ2-3; D is unresolved. This CDR3 is built from 12 residues. CDR1 LGHNA and CDR2 YNFKEQ come from the germline V gene. With 0 bases removed from V and 15 bases from J, the gap between germline ends came to 13 bases. CDR3 DNA: TGTGCCAGCAGCCAAGACGGAGATCAGCATTATTTT. This codes for CASSQDGDQHYF.

The rearrangement joins TRBV6-4 to TRBJ2-3, with 9 positions matching TRBD2. CDR1 is MRHNA and CDR2 is SNTAGT in the germline V gene. V dropped 4 bases and J dropped 8; count of bases not matched to a gene: 13. CDR3 length equals 16 residues. This CDR3 reads CASSVSSGTLLGTQYF. DNA of the CDR3: TGTGCCAGCAGTGTGTCTAGCGGGACGCTCCTGGGTACGCAGTATTTT.

This chain links TRBV28 with TRBJ2-6; 10 bases map to TRBD2. The germline gives CDR1 MDHEN, CDR2 SYDVKM. The ends lost 4 bases at V and 1 base at J; junction bases unmatched: 7. There are 18 residues in the CDR3. The CDR3 coding sequence is TGTGCCAGCAGTTCCCAACTAGCGGGGCTATCTGGGGCCAACGTCCTGACTTTC. Protein: CASSSQLAGLSGANVLTF.

This chain links TRBV4-3 with TRBJ2-7; 7 bases align to TRBD1. The V and J ends lost 1 base and 0 bases, in that order; junction bases with no gene match: 6. The germline V gene has CDR1 LGHNA and CDR2 YSLEER. The CDR3 sequence is 16 residues long. The CDR3 reads CASSQATQGSSYEQYF. The CDR3, as DNA: TGCGCCAGCAGCCAAGCTACACAGGGGAGCTCCTACGAGCAGTACTTC.

For the CDR3, the DNA is TGTGCCACCACTCCGGGACAGGGGGCGAGGGACTATGGCTACACCTTC. This translates into CATTPGQGARDYGYTF. The V and J genes are TRBV7-9 and TRBJ1-2; 12 nucleotides line up with TRBD1. With V trimmed by 10 bases and J by 3 bases, 12 bases remained unmatched. This CDR3 region has 16 residues. Germline V gene data show CDR1 as SEHNR and CDR2 as FQNEAQ (reference sequence).

The chain couples TRBV5-8 to TRBJ1-2, with TRBD1 as a possible D gene (6 bases). V was clipped by 3 bases and J by 4 bases, with 10 bases between them. In germline, CDR1 is SGHTS, CDR2 YDEGEE. This CDR3 spans 13 amino acids. This CDR3 reads CASSWGQPYGYTF. DNA for the CDR3: TGTGCCAGCAGCTGGGGACAACCCTATGGCTACACCTTC.

The chain is built from TRBV4-1 and TRBJ1-3; D is unresolved. CDR3 size: 17 residues. V dropped 3 bases and J dropped 0 bases, with 15 bases sitting between them. In germline, CDR1 is MGHRA, CDR2 YSYEKL. The CDR3 region is CASSQALRGSSGNTIYF. The CDR3 bases are TGCGCCAGCAGCCAGGCCTTAAGAGGGAGCTCTGGAAACACCATATATTTT.

The genes are TRBV27 and TRBJ1-1; a weak D match, TRBD1 (5 bases). The V gene's germline CDR1 is MNHEY and CDR2 SMNVEV (reference sequence). The length of the CDR3 is 15 residues. Trimming shortened V by 6 bases and J by 6 bases, and 20 bases separated the two germline ends. The CDR3 DNA sequence: TGTGCCAGCAGACGGCCGGCGAATCCGGGGGCTGAAGCTTTCTTT. Translation gives CASRRPANPGAEAFF.

CDR3 nucleotide sequence: TGTGCCAGCAGTGAAGCAGGGGGCGAGCATCAGCCCCAGCATTTT. Amino acids: CASSEAGGEHQPQHF. The V gene is TRBV6-1, the J gene TRBJ1-5, with TRBD1 matching over 7 bases. The junction had 4 bases not matched to a gene; V was cut back by 0 bases and J by 5 bases. CDR1 and CDR2 (germline): MNHNS, SASEGT. There are 15 residues in the CDR3.

The V and J genes are TRBV5-1 and TRBJ2-7, with 9 bases lining up with TRBD1. The CDR3 extends over 16 amino acids. Germline V CDR1 and CDR2: SGHRS, YFSETQ. Trimming took 1 base from V and 6 from J; bases not matched to a gene: 11. The CDR3 here is CASSLSRTGVHGEQYF. CDR3 DNA sequence: TGCGCCAGCAGCTTGTCCCGGACAGGGGTACATGGCGAGCAGTACTTC.